The 23 T cell receptor beta chains below all came from one sample that was sequenced in a study of T cells in Graves' hyperthyroidism and ophthalmopathy. The investigators amplified TCR beta CDR3 regions from RNA transcripts. During a first-round RT-PCR of the TCR CDR3, the HTBI primer set was used. Each CDR3 protein is one row after TCRdb ran MiXCR on the multiplex PCR reads. The sample lists approximately 740,000 distinct CDR3 sequences, 11% to 15% occurring once. Sequenced input: blood. The receptors come from a woman aged 18-35 years with Graves' hyperthyroidism.

This clonotype was seen at least ten times. This chain links TRBV3-1 with TRBJ2-2; D tentatively reads TRBD1 or TRBD2 (5 bases each). This CDR3 is built from 14 residues. V was shortened by 1 base and J by 3 bases, with 6 bases between the two germline ends. CDR1 and CDR2 (germline): LGHDT, YNNKEL (reference sequence). CDR3 in amino acids: CASSQVGDTGELFF. The CDR3 DNA is TGTGCCAGCAGCCAAGTGGGGGACACCGGGGAGCTGTTTTTT.

The chain uses TRBV4-1 and TRBJ2-5; D is possibly TRBD1 (5 bases). The germline V gene encodes CDR1 MGHRA and CDR2 YSYEKL. Trimming removed 0 bases at V and 7 bases at J, with 12 bases between. CDR3 length: 14 residues. CDR3 region: CASSQDQGFGTQYF. CDR3 nucleotides: TGCGCCAGCAGCCAAGACCAGGGTTTTGGGACCCAGTACTTC.

In this sample, this clonotype turned up many times. The chain employs TRBV7-9 and TRBJ2-7, with D possibly being TRBD2 (5 bases). V was clipped by 5 bases and J by 7 bases, with 9 bases between them. This CDR3 comprises 11 residues. Germline CDR1 is SEHNR and CDR2 is FQNEAQ (reference sequence). The CDR3 region has the DNA TGTGCCAGCAGCCCGGACTTGGAGCAGTACTTC. Encoded protein: CASSPDLEQYF.

The J gene is TRBJ2-1, the V gene TRBV20-1; D might be TRBD2 (5 bases). The CDR3 has 16 residues. Trimming cost V 2 bases and J 3 bases, with 17 bases left between them. The germline gives CDR1 DFQATT, CDR2 SNEGSKA (reference sequence). CDR3 residues: CSARRVGAVLYNEQFF. The CDR3 DNA reads TGCAGTGCTAGAAGAGTAGGAGCGGTTCTCTACAATGAGCAGTTCTTC.

This clonotype was counted a few times. J is TRBJ2-7 and V is TRBV28; the D gene is possibly TRBD2 (5 bases). CDR3 size: 14 residues. Germline CDR1 MDHEN, CDR2 SYDVKM. Deletions cut 3 bases from V and 0 bases from J, with 9 bases between. The CDR3 reads CASSLYGNSYEQYF. The CDR3 nucleotides are TGTGCCAGCAGTTTGTACGGGAACTCCTACGAGCAGTACTTC.

The rearrangement uses TRBV20-1 and TRBJ2-7; TRBD2 aligns across 9 bases. Germline loops: CDR1 DFQATT, CDR2 SNEGSKA (reference sequence). This CDR3 has 17 residues. The ends lost 1 base at V and 2 bases at J; junction bases unmatched: 12. The CDR3 region has the DNA TGCAGTGCTAGAGGCTCCGGGGGCGGGAGGGCCCCCTACGAGCAGTACTTC. Protein: CSARGSGGGRAPYEQYF.

This clonotype occurred many times. The rearrangement links TRBV5-1 to TRBJ1-5; the D is unclear. V was trimmed by 1 base and J by 7 bases, leaving 9 bases between them. The CDR3 runs 13 residues. The germline V gene has CDR1 SGHRS and CDR2 YFSETQ. CDR3 residues: CASSLQVGQPQHF. CDR3 DNA: TGCGCCAGCAGCTTGCAGGTCGGGCAGCCCCAGCATTTT.

This clonotype was recorded a few times. The chain recombines TRBV19 with TRBJ2-7, with a weak D call TRBD2 (6 bases). CDR3 size: 15 residues. V was shortened by 2 bases and J by 4 bases, with 15 bases between the two germline ends. CDR1 and CDR2 from the germline V gene are LNHDA and SQIVND (reference sequence). CDR3 sequence: CASSIPGAAGYEQYF. CDR3 DNA: TGTGCCAGTAGTATACCGGGAGCCGCGGGGTACGAGCAGTACTTC.

The chain carries TRBV7-9 and TRBJ2-6; no firm D call. Trimming removed 0 bases at V and 2 bases at J, with 5 bases between. This CDR3 is built from 15 residues. Germline assignment: CDR1 SEHNR and CDR2 FQNEAQ (reference sequence). In nucleotides, the CDR3 is TGTGCCAGCAGCTTAGCCCTCCCTGGGGCCAACGTCCTGACTTTC. Its protein product is CASSLALPGANVLTF.

The sample holds many counts of this clonotype. The V call is TRBV2, the J call TRBJ2-2, with D perhaps TRBD2 (5 bases). There are 16 residues in the CDR3. With 7 bases removed from V and 6 bases from J, the gap between germline ends came to 21 bases. CDR1 is SNHLY and CDR2 is FYNNEI in the germline V gene. The CDR3, as DNA: TGTGCCAGCATAGGGTCAGCCGGAAAAGCGGCCGGGGAGCTGTTTTTT. Its translation: CASIGSAGKAAGELFF.

This clonotype was counted only a few times. The V and J genes are TRBV30 and TRBJ2-7; 8 bases map to TRBD1. CDR3 length: 13 amino acids. Germline V gives CDR1 GTSNPN, CDR2 SVGIG (reference sequence). V shed 8 bases, J shed 5 bases, and the junction held 11 bases outside the gene matches. The chain's CDR3 is CAGDRGRSHEQYF. The CDR3 DNA is TGTGCCGGTGACAGGGGAAGATCGCACGAGCAGTACTTC.

This clonotype showed up just a few times. CDR3 nucleotides: TGTGCCAGCAGCGATACAGGGGATGGGTCCTACAATGAGCAGTTCTTC. It is translated as CASSDTGDGSYNEQFF. The rearrangement links TRBV7-6 to TRBJ2-1; 7 nucleotides line up with TRBD1. This CDR3 has 16 residues. J lost 1 base, V lost 5 bases, and 8 bases had no gene match. Germline V gene lookup returns CDR1 SGHVS and CDR2 FNYEAQ.

In regard to this clonotype: A clone one base away is much larger, so this may be a read error. The chain employs TRBV28 and TRBJ1-2; D may be TRBD1 (5 bases). CDR1 and CDR2 (germline): MDHEN, SYDVKM. This CDR3 is built from 13 residues. This CDR3 reads CAGSSGINYGYTF. CDR3 in DNA: TGTGCCGGCAGTTCAGGGATTAACTATGGCTACACCTTC.

The J gene is TRBJ2-1, the V gene TRBV15; TRBD1 aligns across 12 bases. The J segment lost 0 bases and the V segment lost 8 bases, leaving 14 bases of the junction unmatched. The germline gives CDR1 LNHNV, CDR2 YYDKDF (reference sequence). The CDR3 length is 19 residues. The CDR3 DNA follows: TGTGCCACCTCCGGGACAGGGGGCGCTCGGGGTAGCTCCTACAATGAGCAGTTCTTC. This sequence encodes CATSGTGGARGSSYNEQFF.

The CDR3 is CASSLSGAGSMNTEAFF. CDR3 DNA sequence: TGTGCCAGCAGTTTGTCCGGGGCAGGGAGCATGAACACTGAAGCTTTCTTT. This chain uses TRBV12-3 or TRBV12-4 with TRBJ1-1; D possibly corresponds to TRBD1 (5 bases). V lost 3 bases and J 0 bases, leaving 17 bases between the germline ends. CDR3 length equals 17 residues.

The sample holds a few counts of this clonotype. The chain recombines TRBV27 with TRBJ2-1; 12 nucleotides agree with TRBD2. Germline V CDR1 and CDR2: MNHEY, SMNVEV (reference sequence). V gave up 4 bases and J gave up 4 bases; unmatched junction bases: 11. The CDR3 covers 18 residues. This CDR3 reads CASSSYPLAGGAYNEQFF. DNA for the CDR3: TGTGCCAGCAGTTCATACCCCCTAGCGGGAGGGGCGTACAATGAGCAGTTCTTC.

This clonotype was found many times. This chain joins TRBV19 and TRBJ2-2; D not certain. V was cut by 1 base and J by 0 bases, with 9 bases left in between. Germline lookup yields CDR1 LNHDA and CDR2 SQIVND (reference sequence). This CDR3 has 16 residues. This CDR3 reads CASSIGPTANTGELFF. In nucleotides, the CDR3 is TGTGCCAGTAGTATAGGACCAACCGCGAACACCGGGGAGCTGTTTTTT.

This clonotype was detected many times. This chain connects TRBV6-5 to TRBJ2-4; 8 bases are shared with TRBD1. Looked up from germline, CDR1 is MNHEY and CDR2 is SVGAGI. CDR3 length equals 17 residues. Losses at the gene ends were 2 bases for V and 2 bases for J; bases not matched to a gene: 8. CDR3 nucleotide sequence: TGTGCCAGCAGTTACACCGGGACAGGCTCGACCAAAAACATTCAGTACTTC. It encodes CASSYTGTGSTKNIQYF.

This clonotype has ten or more counts. This chain joins TRBV6-1 and TRBJ2-7, with D perhaps being TRBD1 or TRBD2 (5 bases each). Germline values: CDR1 MNHNS, CDR2 SASEGT. This CDR3 contains 15 residues. V was clipped by 6 bases and J by 1 base, with 16 bases between them. The CDR3 DNA follows: TGTGCCAGCAGCTCCCTTTGGGGGTTATCCTACGAGCAGTACTTC. Amino acids: CASSSLWGLSYEQYF.

This clonotype was recorded at least ten times. The chain joins TRBV7-6 to TRBJ2-5, with TRBD2 identical over 10 bases. The CDR3 totals 15 residues. After removal of 5 bases from V and 5 bases from J, the junction contained 8 bases not matched to a gene. Germline CDR1 SGHVS, CDR2 FNYEAQ. CDR3 nucleotide sequence: TGTGCCAGCAGCCCGCCGACTAGCGGGCGGGAGACCCAGTACTTC. It codes for CASSPPTSGRETQYF. The whole variable domain, remainder taken from reference TRBV7-6 and TRBJ2-5, is GAGVSQSPRYKVTKRGQDVALRCDPISGHVSLYWYRQALGQGPEFLTYFNYEAQQDKSGLPNDRFSAERPEGSISTLTIQRTEQRDSAMYRCASSPPTSGRETQYFGPGTRLLVL.

In its sample, this clonotype was seen many times. This chain connects TRBV12-3 or TRBV12-4 to TRBJ2-1; TRBD2 matches 12 bases. The J segment lost 1 base and the V segment lost 7 bases, leaving 8 bases of the junction unmatched. CDR3 length: 17 amino acids. The CDR3 reads CASTPPSGRGSYNEQFF. CDR3 DNA sequence: TGTGCCAGCACCCCCCCTAGCGGGAGGGGGTCCTACAATGAGCAGTTCTTC.

This clonotype was seen at least ten times. The gene calls are TRBV6-1 and TRBJ1-5; a possible D gene is TRBD1 (6 bases). V dropped 4 bases and J dropped 4 bases, with 11 bases sitting between them. There are 14 residues in the CDR3. CDR1 and CDR2 (germline): MNHNS, SASEGT. The CDR3 region is CASSGRTANQPQHF. CDR3 DNA: TGTGCCAGCAGTGGCCGGACAGCAAATCAGCCCCAGCATTTT.

This clonotype was recorded at least ten times. The chain couples TRBV7-9 to TRBJ2-1; 11 positions agree with TRBD2. V gave up 0 bases and J gave up 9 bases; unmatched junction bases: 7. Germline V gene lookup returns CDR1 SEHNR and CDR2 FQNEAQ (reference sequence). The CDR3 loop spans 16 amino acids. The CDR3 sequence is CASSLAFASGRIEQFF. The CDR3 coding sequence is TGTGCCAGCAGCTTAGCGTTCGCTAGCGGGAGGATTGAGCAGTTCTTC.